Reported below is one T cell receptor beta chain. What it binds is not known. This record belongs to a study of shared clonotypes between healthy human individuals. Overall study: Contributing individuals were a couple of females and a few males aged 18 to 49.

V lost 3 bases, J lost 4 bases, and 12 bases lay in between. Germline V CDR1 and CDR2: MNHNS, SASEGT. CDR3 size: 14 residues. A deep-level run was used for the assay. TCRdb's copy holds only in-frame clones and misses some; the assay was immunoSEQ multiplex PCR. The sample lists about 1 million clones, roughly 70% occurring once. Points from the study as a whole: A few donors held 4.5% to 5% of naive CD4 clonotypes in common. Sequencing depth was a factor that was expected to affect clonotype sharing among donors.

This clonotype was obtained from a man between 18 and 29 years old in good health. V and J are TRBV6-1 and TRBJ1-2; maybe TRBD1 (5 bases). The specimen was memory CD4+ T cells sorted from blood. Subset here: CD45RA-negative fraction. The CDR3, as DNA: TGTGCCAGCAGTGACGTCCGGGGCCCCTATGGCTACACCTTC. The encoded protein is CASSDVRGPYGYTF.